The entry below describes one TCR beta chain. Its cognate antigen is unknown. Individuals selected for sequencing had exhibited CD8+CD57+ cell expansion on flow cytometry. Among the patients, all had severe acquired aplastic anemia. The sample is drawn from a study of CD8+CD57+ T cells in acquired aplastic anemia. Study-wide context: Sorted CD4+ and CD8+ cell DNA averaged roughly 3.2 ug. General study results and limits: Both patients and controls carried the same twenty-nine CD8+ CDR3 sequences.

Profiles of TCR beta VDJ and CDR3 were generated from a genomic DNA template. MiXCR, applied by TCRdb to the reads, yields one record per CDR3 protein. Among some 170,000 distinct CDR3 sequences listed, 40% to 55% were seen once. Material: sorted CD4+, CD8+, or CD8+CD57+ T cells (not recorded which) from PBMCs. This clonotype was sampled from a human donor with aplastic anemia.

The CDR3 DNA is TGTGCCAGCAGGGGGGGTAGCTATGAGCAGTTCTTC. This codes for CASRGGSYEQFF. The V gene is TRBV7-9, the J gene TRBJ2-1; a possible D gene is TRBD2 (6 bases). The CDR3 length is 12 residues. The germline CDR1 and CDR2 sequences are SEHNR and FQNEAQ (reference sequence). V dropped 6 bases and J dropped 8 bases, with 11 bases sitting between them.